This TCR beta chain was identified in a study of blood T cell repertoires in COVID-19. In the study overall: Material from acute and convalescent COVID-19 was sourced from the United States, Italy and Spain.

This CDR3 region has 13 residues. In germline, CDR1 is SNHLY, CDR2 FYNNEI. Germline trimming cut 6 bases from V and 8 bases from J; bases unmatched to any gene: 8. Those enrolled in Seattle joined during active infection and were followed longitudinally afterward. Measured with immunoSEQ multiplex PCR; TCRdb has only the in-frame clones, and not every one. The sample holds approximately 75,000 clones; 86% are singletons and the top ten take 6.3%. The sample taken for sequencing was peripheral blood. This chain links TRBV2 with TRBJ1-2; 8 positions agree with TRBD1. The clonotype originates from a man at least 80 years old with COVID-19, enrolled during active disease. The CDR3 loop is CASRETGTGGYTF. The DNA of the CDR3 is TGTGCCAGCAGGGAAACAGGGACAGGCGGCTACACCTTC.